This entry concerns a single T cell receptor beta chain. These data originate in a study of T-cell memory formation after mild COVID-19. The CDR3 length is 14 residues. The V end lost 1 base, the J end lost 0 bases, and 4 bases lay between the germline ends. Per germline, CDR1 SGHTA and CDR2 FQGNSA. TCRdb used MiXCR to reprocess the 5' RACE reads, holding one entry per CDR3 protein. This sample carries some 200,000 distinct CDR3 sequences, about 9.2% of them seen once, and the ten largest clones take around 3.3%. The receptor was isolated from a man in his late teens or twenties who had mild COVID-19 (a few samples of this study predate the infection). Cell type and time point are not known. The chain uses TRBV7-2 and TRBJ2-4, with D unclear. Sequenced sample: PBMCs or a T cell subset sorted from them (not recorded which). The CDR3 DNA is TGTGCCAGCAGCTTAGACCTAGCCAAAAACATTCAGTACTTC. Translating gives CASSLDLAKNIQYF.